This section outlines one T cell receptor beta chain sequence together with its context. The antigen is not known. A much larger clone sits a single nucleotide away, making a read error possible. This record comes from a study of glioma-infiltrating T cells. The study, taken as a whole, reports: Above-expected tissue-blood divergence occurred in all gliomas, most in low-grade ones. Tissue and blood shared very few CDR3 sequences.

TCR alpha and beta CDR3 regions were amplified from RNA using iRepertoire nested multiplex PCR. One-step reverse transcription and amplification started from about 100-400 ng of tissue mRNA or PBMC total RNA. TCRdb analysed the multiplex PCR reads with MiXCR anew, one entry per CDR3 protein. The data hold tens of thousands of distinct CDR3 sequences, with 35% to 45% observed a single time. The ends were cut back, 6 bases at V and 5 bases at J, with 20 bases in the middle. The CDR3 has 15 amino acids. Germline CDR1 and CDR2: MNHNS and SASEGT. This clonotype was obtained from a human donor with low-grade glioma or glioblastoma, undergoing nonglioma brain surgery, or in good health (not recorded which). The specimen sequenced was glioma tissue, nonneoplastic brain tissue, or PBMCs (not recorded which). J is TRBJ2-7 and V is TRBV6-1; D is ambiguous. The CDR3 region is CASRPRGRFANEQYF. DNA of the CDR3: TGTGCCAGCAGGCCCAGAGGACGGTTCGCTAACGAGCAGTACTTC.